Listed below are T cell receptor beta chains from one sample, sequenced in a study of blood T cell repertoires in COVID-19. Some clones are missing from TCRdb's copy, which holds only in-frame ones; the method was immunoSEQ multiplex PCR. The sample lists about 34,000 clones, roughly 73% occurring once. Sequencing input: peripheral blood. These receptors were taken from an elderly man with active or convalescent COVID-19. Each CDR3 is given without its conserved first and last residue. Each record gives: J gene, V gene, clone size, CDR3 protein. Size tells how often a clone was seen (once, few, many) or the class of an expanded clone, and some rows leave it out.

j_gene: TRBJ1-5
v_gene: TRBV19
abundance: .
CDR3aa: ASSISRGTGNNQPQH

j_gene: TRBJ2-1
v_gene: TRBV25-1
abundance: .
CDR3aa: ASSDSLAHEQF

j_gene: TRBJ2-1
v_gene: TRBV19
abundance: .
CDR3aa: ASSILNSYNEQF

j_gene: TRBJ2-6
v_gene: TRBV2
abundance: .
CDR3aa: ASSDYSGANVLT

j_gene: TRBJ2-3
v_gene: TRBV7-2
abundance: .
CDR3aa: ASSYSLHGTDTQY

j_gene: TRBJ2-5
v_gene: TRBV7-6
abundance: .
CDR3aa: ASSLEGLADPPETQY

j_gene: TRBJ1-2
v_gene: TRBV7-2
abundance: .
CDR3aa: ASSLLEYGYT

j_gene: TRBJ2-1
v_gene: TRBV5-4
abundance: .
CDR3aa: ASIETGDTYNEQF

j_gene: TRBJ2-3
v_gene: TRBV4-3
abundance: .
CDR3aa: ASSQDRGLDTQY

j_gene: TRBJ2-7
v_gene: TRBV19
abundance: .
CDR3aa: ASSIDTAYEQY

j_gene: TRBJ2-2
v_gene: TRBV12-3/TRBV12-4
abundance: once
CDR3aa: ASSFYGPGELF

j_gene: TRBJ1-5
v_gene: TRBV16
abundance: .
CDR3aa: ASSPGGWDQPQH

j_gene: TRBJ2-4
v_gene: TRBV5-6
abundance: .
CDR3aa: ASSSYKQGALAKNIQY

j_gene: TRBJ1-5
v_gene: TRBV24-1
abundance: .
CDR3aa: ATSSGGHQPQH

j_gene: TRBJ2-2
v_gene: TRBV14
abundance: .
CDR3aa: ASSQDLAGVAGELF

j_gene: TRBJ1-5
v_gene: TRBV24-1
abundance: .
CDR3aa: ATGDRDSYQPQH

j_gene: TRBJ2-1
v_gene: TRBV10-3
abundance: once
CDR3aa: AISEPNRGDEQF

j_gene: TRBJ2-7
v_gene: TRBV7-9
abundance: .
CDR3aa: ASSPSGTSDTYEQY

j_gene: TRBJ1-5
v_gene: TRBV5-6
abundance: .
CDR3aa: ASSLKSGGRNSNQPQH

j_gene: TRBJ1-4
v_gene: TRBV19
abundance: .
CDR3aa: ASSPRRGGDEKLF

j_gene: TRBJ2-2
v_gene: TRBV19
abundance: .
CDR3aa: ASSPRSGELF

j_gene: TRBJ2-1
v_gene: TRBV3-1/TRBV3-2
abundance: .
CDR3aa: ASSQGLAGVNEQF